This section outlines one T cell receptor (beta chain) sequence together with its context. The antigen is undetermined. The sample belongs to a study of shared clonotypes between healthy human individuals. The split of CD4+ cells yielded CD45RA+ naive and CD45RA-negative memory subsets. Here immunoSEQ multiplex PCR was the method, and the copy in TCRdb shows in-frame clones only, minus some. This table has about 2.4 million clones, 90% to 95% appearing once. The V end lost 6 bases, the J end lost 0 bases, and 10 bases lay between the germline ends. Looked up from germline, CDR1 is SNHLY and CDR2 is FYNNEI. This CDR3 is built from 14 residues. Study observations and caveats: Sorted-subset sequencing was shown by rarefaction to be incomplete despite large depth. Expectations were that clonotype sharing among donors would be affected by sequencing depth.

Specimen: naive CD4+ T cells from PBMCs. The subset denotes: CD45RA+ positively selected. The clonotype was recovered from a man between 18 and 29 years old in good health. Some clones in this sample may be carry-over from other donors' samples. The chain is built from TRBV2 and TRBJ2-3, with D unclear. The CDR3 reads CASSQTLSTDTQYF. Here the CDR3 DNA reads TGTGCCAGCAGCCAGACGCTCAGCACAGATACGCAGTATTTT.